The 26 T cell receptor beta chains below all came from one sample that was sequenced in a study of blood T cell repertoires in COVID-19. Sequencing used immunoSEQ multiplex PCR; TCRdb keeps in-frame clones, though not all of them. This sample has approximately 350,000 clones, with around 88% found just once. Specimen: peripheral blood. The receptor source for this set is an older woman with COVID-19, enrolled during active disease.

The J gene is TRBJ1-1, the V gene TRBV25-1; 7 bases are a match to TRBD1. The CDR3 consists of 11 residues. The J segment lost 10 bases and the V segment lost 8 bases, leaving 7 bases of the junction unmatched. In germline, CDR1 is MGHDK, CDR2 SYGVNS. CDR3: CASARQGVAFF. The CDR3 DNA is TGTGCCAGCGCCCGACAGGGAGTAGCTTTCTTT.

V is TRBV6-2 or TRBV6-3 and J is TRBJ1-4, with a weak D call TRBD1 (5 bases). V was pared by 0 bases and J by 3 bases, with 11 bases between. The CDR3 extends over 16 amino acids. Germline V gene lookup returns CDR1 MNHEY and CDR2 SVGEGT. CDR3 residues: CASSYSWGQANEKLFF. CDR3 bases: TGTGCCAGCAGTTACTCGTGGGGCCAGGCTAATGAAAAACTGTTTTTT.

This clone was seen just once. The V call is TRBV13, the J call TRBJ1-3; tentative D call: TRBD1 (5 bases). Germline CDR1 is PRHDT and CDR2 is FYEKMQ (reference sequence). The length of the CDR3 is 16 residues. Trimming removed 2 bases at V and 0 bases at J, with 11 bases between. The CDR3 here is CASSLWGDSSGNTIYF. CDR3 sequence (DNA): TGTGCCAGCAGCTTATGGGGGGATAGCTCTGGAAACACCATATATTTT.

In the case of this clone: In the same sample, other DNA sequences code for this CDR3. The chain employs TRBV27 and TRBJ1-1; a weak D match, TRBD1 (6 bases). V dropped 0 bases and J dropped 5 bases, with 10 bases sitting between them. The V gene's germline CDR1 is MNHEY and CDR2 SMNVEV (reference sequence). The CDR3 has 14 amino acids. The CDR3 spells CASSLSGRGTEAFF. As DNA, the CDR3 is TGTGCCAGCAGTTTATCGGGGAGGGGGACTGAAGCTTTCTTT.

CDR3 in DNA: TGCGCCAGCAGCCAAGAGGTAGTGGATCAGCCCCAGCATTTT. Its translation: CASSQEVVDQPQHF. The chain carries TRBV4-3 and TRBJ1-5; D unresolved. Per germline, CDR1 LGHNA and CDR2 YSLEER. Between the trimmed V and J ends, which lost 0 bases and 5 bases, there was a span of 8 bases. This CDR3 is 14 amino acids long.

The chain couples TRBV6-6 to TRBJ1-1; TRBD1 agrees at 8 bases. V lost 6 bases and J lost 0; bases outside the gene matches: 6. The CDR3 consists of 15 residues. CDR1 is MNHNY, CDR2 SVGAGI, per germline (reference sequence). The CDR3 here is CASSPGQGMNTEAFF. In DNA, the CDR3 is TGTGCCAGCAGCCCTGGACAGGGAATGAACACTGAAGCTTTCTTT.

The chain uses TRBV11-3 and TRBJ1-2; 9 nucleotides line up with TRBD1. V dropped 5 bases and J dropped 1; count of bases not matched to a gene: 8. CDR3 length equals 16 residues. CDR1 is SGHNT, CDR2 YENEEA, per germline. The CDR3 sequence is CASSPGQGRFNYGYTF. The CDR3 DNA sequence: TGTGCCAGCAGCCCGGGACAGGGCCGCTTTAACTATGGCTACACCTTC.

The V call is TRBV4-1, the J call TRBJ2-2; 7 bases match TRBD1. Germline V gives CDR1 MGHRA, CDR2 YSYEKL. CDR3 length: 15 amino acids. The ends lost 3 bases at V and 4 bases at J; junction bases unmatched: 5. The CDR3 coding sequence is TGCGCCAGCAGCCAGGAAGACAGGGCCACCGGGGAGCTGTTTTTT. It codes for CASSQEDRATGELFF.

CDR3 in DNA: TGTGCCTGGGCTGACAGGGGGCGCGGGGCCAACGTCCTGACTTTC. Amino acids: CAWADRGRGANVLTF. The chain combines TRBV30 with TRBJ2-6, with TRBD1 matching over 10 bases. The germline gives CDR1 GTSNPN, CDR2 SVGIG (reference sequence). The CDR3 length is 15 residues. Losses at the gene ends were 5 bases for V and 4 bases for J; bases not matched to a gene: 5. Based on the CDR3 plus reference TRBV30 and TRBJ2-6, the full variable domain is SQTIHQWPATLVQPVGSPLSLECTVEGTSNPNLYWYRQAAGRGLQLLFYSVGIGQISSEVPQNLSASRPQDRQFILSSKKLLLSDSGFYLCAWADRGRGANVLTFGAGSRLTVL.

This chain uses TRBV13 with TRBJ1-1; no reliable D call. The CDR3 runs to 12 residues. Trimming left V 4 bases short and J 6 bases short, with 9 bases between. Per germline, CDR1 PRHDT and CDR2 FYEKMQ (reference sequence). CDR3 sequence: CASSSLVAEAFF. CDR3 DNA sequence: TGTGCCAGCAGCTCCCTGGTAGCTGAAGCTTTCTTT.

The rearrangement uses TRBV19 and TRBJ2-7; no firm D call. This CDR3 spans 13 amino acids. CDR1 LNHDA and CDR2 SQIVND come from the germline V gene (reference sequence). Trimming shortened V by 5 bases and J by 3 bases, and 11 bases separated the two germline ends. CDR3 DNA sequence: TGTGCCAGTAGTTCCAAGACATACTACGAGCAGTACTTC. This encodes CASSSKTYYEQYF.

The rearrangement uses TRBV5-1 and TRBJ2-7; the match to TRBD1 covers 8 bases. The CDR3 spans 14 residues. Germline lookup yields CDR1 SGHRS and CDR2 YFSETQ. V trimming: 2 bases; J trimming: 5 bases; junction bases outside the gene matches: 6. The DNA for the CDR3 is TGCGCCAGCAGCTTAATGCAGGGGGCTGACGAGCAGTACTTC. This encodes CASSLMQGADEQYF.

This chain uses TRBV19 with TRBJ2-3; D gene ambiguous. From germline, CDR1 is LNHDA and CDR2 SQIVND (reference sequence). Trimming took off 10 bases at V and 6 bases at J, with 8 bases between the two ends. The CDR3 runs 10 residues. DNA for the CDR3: TGTGCCACCCTATTTGATACGCAGTATTTT. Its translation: CATLFDTQYF.

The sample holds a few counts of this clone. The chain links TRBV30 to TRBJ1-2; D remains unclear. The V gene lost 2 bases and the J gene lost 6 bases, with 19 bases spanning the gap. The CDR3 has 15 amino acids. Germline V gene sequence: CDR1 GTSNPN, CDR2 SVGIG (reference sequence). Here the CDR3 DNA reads TGTGCCTGGAGTCCCTACGGTCTCCTCGGTAATGGCTACACCTTC. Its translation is CAWSPYGLLGNGYTF.

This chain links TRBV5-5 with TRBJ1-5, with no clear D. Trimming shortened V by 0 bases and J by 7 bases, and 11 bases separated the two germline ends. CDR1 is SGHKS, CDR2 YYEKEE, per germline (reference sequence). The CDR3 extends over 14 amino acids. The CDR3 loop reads CASSLDGSGQPQHF. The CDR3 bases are TGTGCCAGCAGCTTGGACGGGTCGGGACAGCCCCAGCATTTT.

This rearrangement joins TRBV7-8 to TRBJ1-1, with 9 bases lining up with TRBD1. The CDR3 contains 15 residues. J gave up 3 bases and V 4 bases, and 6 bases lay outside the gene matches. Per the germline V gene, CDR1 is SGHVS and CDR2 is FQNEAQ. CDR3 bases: TGTGCCAGCAGCTGGGGGACAGGGCCGGACACTGAAGCTTTCTTT. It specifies CASSWGTGPDTEAFF.

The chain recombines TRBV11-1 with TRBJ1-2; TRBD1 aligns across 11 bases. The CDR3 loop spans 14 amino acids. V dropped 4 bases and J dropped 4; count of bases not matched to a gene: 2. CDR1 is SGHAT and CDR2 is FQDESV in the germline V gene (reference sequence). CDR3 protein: CASSWTGGGYGYTF. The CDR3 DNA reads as TGTGCCAGCAGCTGGACAGGGGGCGGCTATGGCTACACCTTC.

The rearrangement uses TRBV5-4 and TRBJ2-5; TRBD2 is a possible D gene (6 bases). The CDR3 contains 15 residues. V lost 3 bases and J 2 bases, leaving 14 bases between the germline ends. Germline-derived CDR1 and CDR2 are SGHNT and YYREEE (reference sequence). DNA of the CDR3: TGTGCCAGCAGCTCGACGACTAGTCCTCAAGAGACCCAGTACTTC. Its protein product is CASSSTTSPQETQYF.

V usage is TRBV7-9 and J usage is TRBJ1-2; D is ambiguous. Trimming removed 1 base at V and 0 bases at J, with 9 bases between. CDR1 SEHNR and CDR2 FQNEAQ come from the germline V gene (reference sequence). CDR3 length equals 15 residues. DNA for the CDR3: TGTGCCAGCAGCTTAGGTGGGCAGGCTAACTATGGCTACACCTTC. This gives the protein CASSLGGQANYGYTF.

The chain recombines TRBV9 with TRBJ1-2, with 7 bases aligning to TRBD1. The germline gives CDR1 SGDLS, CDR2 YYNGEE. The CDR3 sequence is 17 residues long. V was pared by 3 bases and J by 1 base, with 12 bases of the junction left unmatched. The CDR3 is CASSASSEGAVNYGYTF. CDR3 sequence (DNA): TGTGCCAGCAGCGCATCATCGGAGGGGGCGGTTAACTATGGCTACACCTTC. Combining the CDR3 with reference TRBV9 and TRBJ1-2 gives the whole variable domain DSGVTQTPKHLITATGQRVTLRCSPRSGDLSVYWYQQSLDQGLQFLIQYYNGEERAKGNILERFSAQQFPDLHSELNLSSLELGDSALYFCASSASSEGAVNYGYTFGSGTRLTVV.

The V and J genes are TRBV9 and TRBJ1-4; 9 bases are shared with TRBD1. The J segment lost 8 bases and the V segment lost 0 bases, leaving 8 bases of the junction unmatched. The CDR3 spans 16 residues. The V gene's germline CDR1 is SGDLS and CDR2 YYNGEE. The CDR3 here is CASSVDSGTGNEKLFF. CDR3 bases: TGTGCCAGCAGCGTAGACTCCGGGACAGGGAACGAAAAACTGTTTTTT.

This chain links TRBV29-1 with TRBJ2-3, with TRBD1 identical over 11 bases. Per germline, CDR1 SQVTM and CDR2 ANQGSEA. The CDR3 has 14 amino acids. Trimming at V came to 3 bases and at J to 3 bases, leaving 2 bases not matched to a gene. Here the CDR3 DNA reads TGCAGCGTTGATGGGACAGGGGGGACAGATACGCAGTATTTT. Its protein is CSVDGTGGTDTQYF.

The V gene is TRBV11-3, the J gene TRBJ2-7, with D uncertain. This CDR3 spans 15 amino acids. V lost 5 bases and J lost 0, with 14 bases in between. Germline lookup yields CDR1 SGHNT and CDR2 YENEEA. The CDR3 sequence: CASSEQAVSSYEQYF. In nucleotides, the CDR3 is TGTGCCAGCAGCGAGCAGGCTGTAAGCTCCTACGAGCAGTACTTC.

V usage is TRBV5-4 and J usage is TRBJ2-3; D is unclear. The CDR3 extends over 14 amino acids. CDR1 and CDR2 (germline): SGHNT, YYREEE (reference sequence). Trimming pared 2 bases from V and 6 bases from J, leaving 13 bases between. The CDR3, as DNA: TGTGCCAGCAGCTTTAAGTGGGCGCTGGATACGCAGTATTTT. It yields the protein CASSFKWALDTQYF.

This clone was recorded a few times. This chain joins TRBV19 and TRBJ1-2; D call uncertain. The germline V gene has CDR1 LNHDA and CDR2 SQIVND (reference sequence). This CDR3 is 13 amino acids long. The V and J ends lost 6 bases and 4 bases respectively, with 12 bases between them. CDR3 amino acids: CASRAQDFYGYTF. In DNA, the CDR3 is TGTGCCAGTAGGGCTCAAGACTTCTATGGCTACACCTTC.

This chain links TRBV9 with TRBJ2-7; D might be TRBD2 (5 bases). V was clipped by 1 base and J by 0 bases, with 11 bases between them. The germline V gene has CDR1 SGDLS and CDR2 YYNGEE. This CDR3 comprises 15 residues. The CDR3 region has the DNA TGTGCCAGCAGCGTATCCAGCGGTACCTCCTACGAGCAGTACTTC. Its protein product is CASSVSSGTSYEQYF.